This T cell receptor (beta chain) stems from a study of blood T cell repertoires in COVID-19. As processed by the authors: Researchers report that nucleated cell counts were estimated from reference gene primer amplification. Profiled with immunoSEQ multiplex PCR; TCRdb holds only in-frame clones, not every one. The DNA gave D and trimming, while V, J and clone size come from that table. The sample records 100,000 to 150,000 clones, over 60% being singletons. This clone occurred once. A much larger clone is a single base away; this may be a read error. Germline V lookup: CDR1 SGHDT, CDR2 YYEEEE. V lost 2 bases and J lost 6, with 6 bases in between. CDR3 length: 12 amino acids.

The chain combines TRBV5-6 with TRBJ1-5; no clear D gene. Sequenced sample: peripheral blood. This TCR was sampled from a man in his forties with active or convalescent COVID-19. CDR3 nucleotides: TGTGCCAGCAGCTTTTCCGGTCAGCCCCAGCATTTT. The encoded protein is CASSFSGQPQHF.